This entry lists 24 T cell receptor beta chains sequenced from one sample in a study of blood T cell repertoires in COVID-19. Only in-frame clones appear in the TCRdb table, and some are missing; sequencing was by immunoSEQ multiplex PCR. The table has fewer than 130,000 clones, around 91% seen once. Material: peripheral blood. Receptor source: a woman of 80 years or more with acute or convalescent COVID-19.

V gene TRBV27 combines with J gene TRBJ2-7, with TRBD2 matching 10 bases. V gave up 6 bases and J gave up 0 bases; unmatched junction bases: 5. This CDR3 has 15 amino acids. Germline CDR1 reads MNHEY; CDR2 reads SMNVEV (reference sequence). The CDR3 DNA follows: TGTGCCAGCAGAACCGGGACTAGCGCCTCCTACGAGCAGTACTTC. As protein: CASRTGTSASYEQYF.

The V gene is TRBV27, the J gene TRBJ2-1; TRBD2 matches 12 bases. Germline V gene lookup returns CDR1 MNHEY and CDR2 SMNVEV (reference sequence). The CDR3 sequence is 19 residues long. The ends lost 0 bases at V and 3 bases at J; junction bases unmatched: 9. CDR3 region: CASSLSGLAGGPDYNEQFF. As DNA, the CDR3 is TGTGCCAGCAGTTTATCGGGCCTAGCGGGGGGGCCGGACTACAATGAGCAGTTCTTC.

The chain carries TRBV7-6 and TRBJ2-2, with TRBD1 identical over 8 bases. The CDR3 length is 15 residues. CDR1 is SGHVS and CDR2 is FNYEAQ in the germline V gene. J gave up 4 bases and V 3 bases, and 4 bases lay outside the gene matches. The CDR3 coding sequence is TGTGCCAGCAGCTTCCAGGGGGCCGGCACCGGGGAGCTGTTTTTT. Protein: CASSFQGAGTGELFF.

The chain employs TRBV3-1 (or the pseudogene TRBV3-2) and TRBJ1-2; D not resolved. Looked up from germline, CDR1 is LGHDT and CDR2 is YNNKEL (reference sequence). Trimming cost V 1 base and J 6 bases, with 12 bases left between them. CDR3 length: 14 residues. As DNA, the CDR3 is TGTGCCAGCAGCCAAGGTTTCCCGGGAGATGGCTACACCTTC. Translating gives CASSQGFPGDGYTF.

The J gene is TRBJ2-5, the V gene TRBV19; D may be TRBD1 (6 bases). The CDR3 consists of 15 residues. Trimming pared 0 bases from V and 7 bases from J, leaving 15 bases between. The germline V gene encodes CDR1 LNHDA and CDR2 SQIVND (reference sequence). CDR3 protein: CASSIEITGLGTQYF. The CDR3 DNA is TGTGCCAGTAGTATAGAGATAACAGGGCTGGGGACCCAGTACTTC. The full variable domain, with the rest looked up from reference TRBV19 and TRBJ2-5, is DGGITQSPKYLFRKEGQNVTLSCEQNLNHDAMYWYRQDPGQGLRLIYYSQIVNDFQKGDIAEGYSVSREKKESFPLTVTSAQKNPTAFYLCASSIEITGLGTQYFGPGTRLLVL.

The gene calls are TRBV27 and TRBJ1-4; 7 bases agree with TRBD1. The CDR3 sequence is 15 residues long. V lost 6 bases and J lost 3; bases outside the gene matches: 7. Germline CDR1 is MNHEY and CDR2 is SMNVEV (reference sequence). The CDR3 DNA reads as TGTGCCAGCAGACAGGGGTTCAGGGCTAATGAAAAACTGTTTTTT. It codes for CASRQGFRANEKLFF.

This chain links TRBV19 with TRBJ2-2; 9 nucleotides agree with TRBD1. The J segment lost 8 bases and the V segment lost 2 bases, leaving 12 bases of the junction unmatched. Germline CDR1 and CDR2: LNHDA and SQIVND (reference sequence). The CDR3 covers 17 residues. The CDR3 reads CASSIRGTGFFSGELFF. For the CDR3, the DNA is TGTGCCAGTAGTATAAGGGGGACAGGGTTCTTTTCGGGGGAGCTGTTTTTT.

CDR3 DNA sequence: TGTGCCAGCAGTAACCAACAGGGTTTCCAAGAGACCCAGTACTTC. Protein product: CASSNQQGFQETQYF. The chain joins TRBV28 to TRBJ2-5; D perhaps matches TRBD1 (6 bases). CDR1 MDHEN and CDR2 SYDVKM come from the germline V gene. The CDR3 spans 15 residues. The ends were cut back, 5 bases at V and 1 base at J, with 14 bases in the middle.

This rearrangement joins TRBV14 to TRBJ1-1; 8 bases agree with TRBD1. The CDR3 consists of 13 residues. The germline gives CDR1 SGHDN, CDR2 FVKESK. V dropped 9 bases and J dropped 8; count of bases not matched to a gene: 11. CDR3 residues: CASGGGTGVEAFF. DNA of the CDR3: TGTGCCAGTGGGGGAGGGACAGGCGTCGAAGCTTTCTTT.

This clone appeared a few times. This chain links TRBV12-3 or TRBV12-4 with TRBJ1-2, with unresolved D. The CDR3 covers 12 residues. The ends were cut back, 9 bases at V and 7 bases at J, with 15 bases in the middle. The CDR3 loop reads CASHSSPGGYTF. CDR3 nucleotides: TGTGCCAGTCACTCCTCCCCGGGTGGCTACACCTTC.

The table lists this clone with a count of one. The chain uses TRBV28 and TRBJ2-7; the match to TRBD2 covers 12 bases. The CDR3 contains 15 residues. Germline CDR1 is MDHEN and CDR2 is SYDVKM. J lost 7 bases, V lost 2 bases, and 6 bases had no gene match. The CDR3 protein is CASSLGLAGSGEQYF. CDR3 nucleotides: TGTGCCAGCAGTTTAGGACTAGCGGGGTCTGGTGAGCAGTACTTC.

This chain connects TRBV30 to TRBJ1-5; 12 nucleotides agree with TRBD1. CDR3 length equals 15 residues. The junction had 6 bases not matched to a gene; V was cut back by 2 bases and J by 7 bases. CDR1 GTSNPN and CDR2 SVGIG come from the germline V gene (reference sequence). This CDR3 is CAWSRGTGGLQPQHF. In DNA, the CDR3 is TGTGCCTGGAGTAGGGGGACAGGGGGCTTACAGCCCCAGCATTTT.

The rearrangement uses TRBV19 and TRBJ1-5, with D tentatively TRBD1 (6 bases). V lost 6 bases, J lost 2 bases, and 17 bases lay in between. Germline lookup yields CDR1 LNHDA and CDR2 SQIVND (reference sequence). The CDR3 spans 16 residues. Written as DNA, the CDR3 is TGTGCCAGTAGATGGGGAGGGGGGGCAGGCAATCAGCCCCAGCATTTT. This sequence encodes CASRWGGGAGNQPQHF.

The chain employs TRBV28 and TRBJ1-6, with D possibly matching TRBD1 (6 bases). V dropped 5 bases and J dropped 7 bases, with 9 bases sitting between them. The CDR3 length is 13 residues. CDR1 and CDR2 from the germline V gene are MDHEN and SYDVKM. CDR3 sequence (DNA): TGTGCCAGCAGTCGGACAGCCAATTCACCCCTCCACTTT. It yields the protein CASSRTANSPLHF.

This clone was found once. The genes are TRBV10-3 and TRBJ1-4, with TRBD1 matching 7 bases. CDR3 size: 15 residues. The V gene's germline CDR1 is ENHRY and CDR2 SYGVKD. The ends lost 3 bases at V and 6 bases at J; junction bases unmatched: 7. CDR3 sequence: CAISDSGQLDEKLFF. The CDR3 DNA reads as TGTGCCATCAGTGACTCGGGACAGCTAGATGAAAAACTGTTTTTT.

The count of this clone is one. CDR3 sequence reads: CASSLTGNTEAFF. The CDR3 nucleotides are TGTGCCAGCAGTTTGACAGGGAACACTGAAGCTTTCTTT. This chain links TRBV12-3 or TRBV12-4 with TRBJ1-1, with D perhaps TRBD1 (6 bases). The CDR3 is made up of 13 amino acids. Trimming took 3 bases from V and 1 from J, leaving 6 bases between them.

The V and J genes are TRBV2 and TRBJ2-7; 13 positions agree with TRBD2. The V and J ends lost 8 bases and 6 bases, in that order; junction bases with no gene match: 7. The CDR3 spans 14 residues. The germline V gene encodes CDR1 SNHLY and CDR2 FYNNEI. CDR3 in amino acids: CASGTSGGAREQYF. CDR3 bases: TGTGCCAGCGGAACTAGCGGGGGGGCCCGCGAGCAGTACTTC.

The CDR3 nucleotides are TGTGCCAGCAGCGTAGGTGGGGGCCGGGATGGCTACACCTTC. Protein sequence: CASSVGGGRDGYTF. This chain links TRBV9 with TRBJ1-2; D may be TRBD1 (6 bases). This CDR3 is built from 14 residues. V gave up 0 bases and J gave up 6 bases, with 12 bases separating them. Per germline, CDR1 SGDLS and CDR2 YYNGEE. The full variable domain, rest sourced from reference TRBV9 and TRBJ1-2, is DSGVTQTPKHLITATGQRVTLRCSPRSGDLSVYWYQQSLDQGLQFLIQYYNGEERAKGNILERFSAQQFPDLHSELNLSSLELGDSALYFCASSVGGGRDGYTFGSGTRLTVV.

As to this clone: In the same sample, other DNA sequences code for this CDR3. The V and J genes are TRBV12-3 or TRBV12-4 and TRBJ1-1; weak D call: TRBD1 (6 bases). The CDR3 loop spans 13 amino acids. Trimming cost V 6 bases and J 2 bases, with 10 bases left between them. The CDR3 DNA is TGTGCCAGCAGCAGGACAGTAAACACTGAAGCTTTCTTT. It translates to CASSRTVNTEAFF.

CDR3 protein: CASRAGLYNTEAFF. In DNA, the CDR3 is TGTGCCAGCAGGGCCGGGTTATATAACACTGAAGCTTTCTTT. The genes are TRBV6-6 and TRBJ1-1; the D is unclear. The CDR3 has 14 amino acids. Trimming took 6 bases from V and 2 from J, leaving 13 bases between them. Per the germline V gene, CDR1 is MNHNY and CDR2 is SVGAGI (reference sequence).

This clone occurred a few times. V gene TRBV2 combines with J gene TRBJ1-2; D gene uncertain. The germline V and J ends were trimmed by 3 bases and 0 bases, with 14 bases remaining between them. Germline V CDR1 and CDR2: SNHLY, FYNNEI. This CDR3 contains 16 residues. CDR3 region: CASSEAERRANYGYTF. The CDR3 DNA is TGTGCCAGCAGTGAGGCAGAACGGAGGGCTAACTATGGCTACACCTTC.

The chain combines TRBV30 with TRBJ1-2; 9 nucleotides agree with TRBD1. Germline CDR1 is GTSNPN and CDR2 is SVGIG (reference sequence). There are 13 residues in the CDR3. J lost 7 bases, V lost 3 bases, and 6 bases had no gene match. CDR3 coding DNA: TGTGCCTGGAGAAGGGACAGGGTAATTGGCTACACCTTC. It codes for CAWRRDRVIGYTF.

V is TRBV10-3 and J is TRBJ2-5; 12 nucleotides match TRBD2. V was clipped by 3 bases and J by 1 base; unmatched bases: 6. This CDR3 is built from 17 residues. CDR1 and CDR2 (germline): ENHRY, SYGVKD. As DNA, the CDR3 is TGTGCCATCAGTGATATCCTAGCGGGGGGGTCCCAAGAGACCCAGTACTTC. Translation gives CAISDILAGGSQETQYF.

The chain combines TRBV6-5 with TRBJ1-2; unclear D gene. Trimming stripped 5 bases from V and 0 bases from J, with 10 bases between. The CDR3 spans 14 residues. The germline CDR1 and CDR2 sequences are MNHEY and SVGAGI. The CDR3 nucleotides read TGTGCCAGCAGTCCTTCGGAGACTAACTATGGCTACACCTTC. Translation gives CASSPSETNYGYTF.